One T cell receptor beta chain is described in this entry. Its cognate antigen has yet to be identified. Each CD8+ T cell subset was flow-sorted in triplicate, and 300,000 cells per subset were placed directly into RLT lysis buffer. Standard density gradient centrifugation was used to isolate peripheral blood mononuclear cells from buffy coats. Total RNA was extracted from sorted cells using an RNeasy Mini Kit. Sequencing took place on a NextSeq 550. The Human TCR Profiling Kit (MiLaboratory) was used to prepare UMI-labeled 5' RACE TRB cDNA libraries. The full amount of extracted RNA was used for cDNA synthesis, and the full amount of resulting cDNA was used for PCR amplification. Libraries were prepared in parallel using an identical number of PCR cycles. In the source study's methods: MIGEC and MiXCR extracted about 53,000 +/- 10,000 unique UMI-labeled TRB cDNA molecules per library, requiring at least two reads per UMI. Each library averaged around 42,000 +/- 9,900 functional in-frame TRB CDR3 nucleotide clonotypes without stop codons. After downsampling to 5000 UMI-labeled TRB molecules per sample, diversity metrics, including normalized Shannon-Wiener and Chao1, were computed in VDJtools. VDJtools was used to calculate clonotype-size-weighted physicochemical properties of the central five CDR3 residues, namely interaction energy, strength, volume and Kidera factor 4. Through TCRdb reprocessing, the reads give one entry per CDR3 protein sequence; DNA is omitted. The V and J calls were not made by the authors but by TCRdb's processing. The sample's table covers about 38,000 distinct CDR3 sequences. The ten largest clones add up to roughly 14% of the sample.

The sample comes from a study of CXCR3-negative and CXCR3-positive naive CD8 T cells (dated by TCRdb to the late 2010s). Some background on the complete study: Approximately 130 million TRB reads were obtained in total, roughly 1.5 +/- 0.3 million reads per library. Naive subsets from about 5 donors and memory cells from 3 donors were included in the TRBV-TRBJ cluster analysis. Diversity and physicochemical repertoire analyses were performed on around 10 donors pooled from two independent experiments. Findings and caveats that apply to the study as a whole: Surface CD5, linked to self-reactivity in mice, was comparable between naive subsets; TCR interaction strength was therefore also inferred from TRB CDR3 physicochemical properties. Repertoire diversity was comparably high in both naive subsets but much lower in memory CD8+ T cells. Within the same donor, TRBV-TRBJ usage looked similar between naive CXCR3-negative and CXCR3-positive cells, but memory cells had distinct patterns. Freshly isolated PBMCs were used for most assays because CXCR3 expression went down partially after cryopreservation.

Via the germline V gene, CDR1 is SQVTM and CDR2 ANQGSEA. The CDR3 runs 12 residues from the cysteine to the phenylalanine. No DNA is listed. Sequenced sample: memory CD8+ T cells from blood. The cell subset or site label on this specimen signifies: conventional CD8+ memory T cells (TMEM), sorted as controls. The origin of this receptor is a human donor in good health. Some clones in this sample may be carry-over from other donors' samples. This chain is built from TRBV29-1 and TRBJ2-3. The CDR3 reads CSVEAKADTQYF.